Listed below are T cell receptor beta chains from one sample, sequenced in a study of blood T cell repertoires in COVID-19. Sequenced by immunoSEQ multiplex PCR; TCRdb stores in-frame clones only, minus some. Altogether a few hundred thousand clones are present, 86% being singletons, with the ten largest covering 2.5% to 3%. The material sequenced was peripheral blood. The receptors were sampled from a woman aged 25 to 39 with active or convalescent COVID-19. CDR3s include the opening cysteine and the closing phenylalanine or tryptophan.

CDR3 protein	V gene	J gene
CAWGSSYNEQFF	TRBV30	TRBJ2-1
CASTLKQNEKLFF	TRBV7-9	TRBJ1-4
CASSSSRNEQFF	TRBV6-4	TRBJ2-1
CAWNTGLSYEQYF	TRBV30	TRBJ2-7
CASRLSGRSDGGYTF	TRBV6-5	TRBJ1-2
CAGGSGANVLTF	TRBV12-3/TRBV12-4	TRBJ2-6
CASSTTGGASTEAFF	TRBV5-1	TRBJ1-1
CASSLWALQGWELFF	TRBV28	TRBJ1-4
CAWSVGQVRQPQHF	TRBV30	TRBJ1-5
CASSRPGQGVEKLFF	TRBV28	TRBJ1-4
CASSKWRRSAETQYF	TRBV21-1	TRBJ2-5
CASSQDARTVSGNTIYF	TRBV4-3	TRBJ1-3
CASSRGDRNTGELFF	TRBV5-1	TRBJ2-2
CASSQKTGEFEAFF	TRBV18	TRBJ1-1
CASSLADRAVDGYTF	TRBV7-2	TRBJ1-2
CASSPTVTMNTEAFF	TRBV9	TRBJ1-1
CASSQGDRDNSPLHF	TRBV3-1/TRBV3-2	TRBJ1-6
CALDRGVVITEAFF	TRBV30	TRBJ1-1
CASSFPPYSNQPQHF	TRBV5-1	TRBJ1-5
CASSSPGGGFLDTQYF	TRBV28	TRBJ2-3
CASLTQGYGSGNTIYF	TRBV28	TRBJ1-3
CASSLTGFAEAFF	TRBV27	TRBJ1-1
CASSLSSPRETQYF	TRBV27	TRBJ2-5